The entry below describes one T cell receptor beta chain. Its target is not known. These data belong to a study of T cells in localized non-small cell lung cancer. Study-wide points: Peak T cell clonality was found in uninvolved adjacent lung, exceeding tumor.

CDR1 SQVTM and CDR2 ANQGSEA come from the germline V gene. The CDR3 spans 12 residues. Trimming took 6 bases from V and 6 from J; bases not matched to a gene: 8. Some clones are missing from TCRdb's copy, which holds only in-frame ones; the method was immunoSEQ multiplex PCR. The table includes approximately 70,000 clones, about 86% detected once. The chain has TRBV29-1 and TRBJ2-7, with TRBD1 matching over 7 bases. The input for sequencing was peripheral blood, taken before any cancer treatment. The sequence was obtained from a male donor aged 60 or older with stage III squamous cell lung carcinoma. The CDR3 bases are TGCAGCGTCTCGACAGGGTTTAGCGAGCAGTACTTC. Amino acids: CSVSTGFSEQYF.